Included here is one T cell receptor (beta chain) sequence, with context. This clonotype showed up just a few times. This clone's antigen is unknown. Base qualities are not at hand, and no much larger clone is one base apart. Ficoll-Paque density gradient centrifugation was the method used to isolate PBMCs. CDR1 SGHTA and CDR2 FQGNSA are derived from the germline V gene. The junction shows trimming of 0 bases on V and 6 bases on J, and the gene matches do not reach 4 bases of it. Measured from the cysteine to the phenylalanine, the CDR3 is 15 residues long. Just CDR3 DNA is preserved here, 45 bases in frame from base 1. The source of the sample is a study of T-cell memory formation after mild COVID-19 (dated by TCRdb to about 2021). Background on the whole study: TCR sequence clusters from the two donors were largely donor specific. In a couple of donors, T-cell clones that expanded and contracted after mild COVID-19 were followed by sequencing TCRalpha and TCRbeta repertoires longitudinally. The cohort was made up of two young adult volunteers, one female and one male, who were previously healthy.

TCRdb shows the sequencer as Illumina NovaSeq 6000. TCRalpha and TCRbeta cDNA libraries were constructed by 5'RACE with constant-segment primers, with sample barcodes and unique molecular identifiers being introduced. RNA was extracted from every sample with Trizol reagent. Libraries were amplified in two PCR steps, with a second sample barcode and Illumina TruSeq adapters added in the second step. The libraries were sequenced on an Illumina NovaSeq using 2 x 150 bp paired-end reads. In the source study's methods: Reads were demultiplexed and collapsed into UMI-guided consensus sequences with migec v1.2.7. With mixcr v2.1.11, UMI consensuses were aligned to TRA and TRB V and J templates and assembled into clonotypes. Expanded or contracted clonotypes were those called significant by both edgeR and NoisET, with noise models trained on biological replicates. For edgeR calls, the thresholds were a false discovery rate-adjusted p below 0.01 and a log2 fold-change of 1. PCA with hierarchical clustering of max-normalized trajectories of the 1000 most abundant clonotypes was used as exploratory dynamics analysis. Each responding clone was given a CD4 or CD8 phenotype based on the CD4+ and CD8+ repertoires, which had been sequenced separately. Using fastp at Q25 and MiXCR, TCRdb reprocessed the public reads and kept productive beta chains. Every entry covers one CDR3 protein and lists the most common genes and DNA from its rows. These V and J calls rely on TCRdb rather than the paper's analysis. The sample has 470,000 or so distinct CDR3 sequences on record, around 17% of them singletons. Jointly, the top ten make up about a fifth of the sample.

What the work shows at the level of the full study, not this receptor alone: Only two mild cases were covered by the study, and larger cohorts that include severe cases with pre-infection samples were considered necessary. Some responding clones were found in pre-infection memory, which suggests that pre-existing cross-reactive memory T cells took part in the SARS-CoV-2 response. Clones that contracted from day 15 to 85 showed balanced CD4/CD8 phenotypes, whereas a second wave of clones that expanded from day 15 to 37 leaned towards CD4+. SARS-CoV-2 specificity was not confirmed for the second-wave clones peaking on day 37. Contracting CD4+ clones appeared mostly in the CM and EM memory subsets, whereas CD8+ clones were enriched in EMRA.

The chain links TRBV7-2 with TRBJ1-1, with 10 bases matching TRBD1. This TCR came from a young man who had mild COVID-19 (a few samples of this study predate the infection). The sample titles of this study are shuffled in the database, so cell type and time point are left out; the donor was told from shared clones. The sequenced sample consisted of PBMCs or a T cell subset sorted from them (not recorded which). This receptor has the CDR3 CASSLADRGLAEAFF. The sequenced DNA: TGTGCCAGCAGCTTAGCCGACAGGGGGCTGGCTGAAGCTTTCTTT.